This T cell receptor beta chain comes out of a study of cytomegalovirus exposure and HLA in healthy donors. Study-wide results and caveats: The majority of TCR sequences were rare, yet some public TCRs appeared in many donors. Reportedly, TCR beta sequences accurately predicted HLA-A and HLA-B alleles in most subjects.

Comments on this clone: Antigen specificity is unknown.

With 60 Vbeta and 13 Jbeta primers, the PCR was carried out. The protocol was immunoSEQ multiplex PCR, while the TCRdb copy is restricted to in-frame clones and leaves out a portion. Of 65,000 to 85,000 clones detected, around 86% appear once; the ten largest clones hold 1.5% to 2%. The sample taken for sequencing was PBMCs. The clonotype was recovered from a woman in her twenties or thirties in good health and CMV-seronegative.

The CDR3 region is CASSVPQGSTDTQYF. As DNA, the CDR3 is TGCGCCAGCAGCGTGCCCCAGGGTTCCACAGATACGCAGTATTTT. This sequence joins TRBV5-1 and TRBJ2-3; possible D gene TRBD1, 5 bases. Germline V gene sequence: CDR1 SGHRS, CDR2 YFSETQ. The CDR3 covers 15 residues. V was clipped by 4 bases and J by 2 bases, with 14 bases between them.